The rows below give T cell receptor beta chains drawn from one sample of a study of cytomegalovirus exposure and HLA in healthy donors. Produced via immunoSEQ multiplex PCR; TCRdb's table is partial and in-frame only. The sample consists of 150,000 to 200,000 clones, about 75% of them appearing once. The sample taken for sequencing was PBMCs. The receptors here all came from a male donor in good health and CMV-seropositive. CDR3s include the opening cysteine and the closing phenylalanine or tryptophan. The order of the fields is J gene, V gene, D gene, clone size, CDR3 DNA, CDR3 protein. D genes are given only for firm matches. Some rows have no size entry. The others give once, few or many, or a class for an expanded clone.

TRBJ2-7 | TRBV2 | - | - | TGTGCCAGCAGGCAGACCTACGAGCAGTACTTC | CASRQTYEQYF
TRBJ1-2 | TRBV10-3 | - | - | TGTGCCATCAGCACCCTACAGGGCCCCAACTATGGCTACACCTTC | CAISTLQGPNYGYTF
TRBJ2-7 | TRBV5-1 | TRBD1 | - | TGCGCCAGCAGCTACGGACAGGGGGACGAGCAGTACTTC | CASSYGQGDEQYF
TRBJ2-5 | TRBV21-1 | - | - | TGTGCCAGCAGCAAGGGGACTAGCGGGGGGACCGCCCAAGAGACCCAGTACTTC | CASSKGTSGGTAQETQYF
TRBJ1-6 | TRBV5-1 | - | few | TGCGCCAGCAGCTTGGGGCCGGGTTCACCCCTCCACTTT | CASSLGPGSPLHF
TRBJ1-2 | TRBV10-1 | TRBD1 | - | TGCGCCAGCAGTGGCGGACAGGGAGAGGCCTACACCTTC | CASSGGQGEAYTF
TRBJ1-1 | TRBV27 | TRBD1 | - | TGTGCCAGCAGTTTATCGGGACAGGGTGCGGATATGAACACTGAAGCTTTCTTT | CASSLSGQGADMNTEAFF
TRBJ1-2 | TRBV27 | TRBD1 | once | TGTGCCAGCAGTGGACGGTGGACGGACAGGGGAAACTATGGCTACACCTTC | CASSGRWTDRGNYGYTF
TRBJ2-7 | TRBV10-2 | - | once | TGCGCCAGCAGCGGAGAGCCACCTTCCTACGAGCAGTACTTC | CASSGEPPSYEQYF
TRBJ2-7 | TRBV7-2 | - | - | TGTGCCAGCAGCTTAGACAGGTCCTACGAGCAGTACTTC | CASSLDRSYEQYF
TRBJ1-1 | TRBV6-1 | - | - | TGTGCCACCCTTGGGCGCACTGAAGCTTTCTTT | CATLGRTEAFF
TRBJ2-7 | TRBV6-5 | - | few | TGTGCCAGCAGGGCGGAGCGGGGACAAACCAGCGAGCAGTACTTC | CASRAERGQTSEQYF
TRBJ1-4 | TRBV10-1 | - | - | TGCGCCAGCAGTGAGTCGGGAGGGAATGAAAAACTGTTTTTT | CASSESGGNEKLFF
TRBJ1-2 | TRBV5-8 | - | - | TGTGCCAGCAGCTTGGCACAGGGCTCTAACTATGGCTACACCTTC | CASSLAQGSNYGYTF
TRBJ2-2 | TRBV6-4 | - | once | TGTGCCAGCAGGCCAGGGGACACCGGGGAGCTGTTTTTT | CASRPGDTGELFF
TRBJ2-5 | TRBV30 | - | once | TGTGCCTGGAGTGTAAGTGGGAGTGAAGAGACCCAGTACTTC | CAWSVSGSEETQYF
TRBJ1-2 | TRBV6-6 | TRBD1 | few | TGTGCCAGCAGACGACAGGGGGCGCACGGCTACACCTTC | CASRRQGAHGYTF
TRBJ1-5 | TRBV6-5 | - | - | TGTGCCAGCAGTTACAGGGGAAGAGATAGCAATCAGCCCCAGCATTTT | CASSYRGRDSNQPQHF